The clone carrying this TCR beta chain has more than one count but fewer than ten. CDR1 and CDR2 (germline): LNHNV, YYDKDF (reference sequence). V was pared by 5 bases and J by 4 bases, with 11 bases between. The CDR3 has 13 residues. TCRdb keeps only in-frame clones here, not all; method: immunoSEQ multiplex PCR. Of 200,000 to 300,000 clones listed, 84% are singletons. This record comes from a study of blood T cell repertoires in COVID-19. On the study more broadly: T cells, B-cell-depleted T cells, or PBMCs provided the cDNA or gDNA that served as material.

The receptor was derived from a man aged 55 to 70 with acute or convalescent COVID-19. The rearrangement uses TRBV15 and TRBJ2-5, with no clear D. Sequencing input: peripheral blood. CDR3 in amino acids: CATSRRQGETQYF. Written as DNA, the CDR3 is TGTGCCACCAGCCGCAGACAAGGAGAGACCCAGTACTTC.